The rows below give T cell receptor beta chains drawn from one sample of a study of blood T cells in healthy people across ages. One entry per CDR3 protein, called by TCRdb with MiXCR from the 5' RACE reads. The sample lists more than 1,000,000 distinct CDR3 sequences, under 30% seen once, with around 0.7% in the top ten. A further study also used this sample, focusing on T cells of mothers and their children.

The sequenced sample was blood. The receptor set was obtained from a girl between 2 and 10 years old in good health. The conserved cysteine and the conserved F or W are not part of the CDR3 here. Size is stated for part of the rows, as once, few or many counts, or as a class when the clone is expanded.

size,J,V,CDR3
-,TRBJ2-1,TRBV6-7,ASSYSPRGPRALYNEQF
-,TRBJ2-6,TRBV4-3,ASSQTDRAGANVLT
-,-,TRBV7-2,ASSLNPAGIKETQY
-,-,TRBV28,ASKRGDYYEQY
-,TRBJ1-2,TRBV4-2,ASSRPDRADGYT
-,TRBJ2-3,TRBV28,ASSLWAGQDAQY
-,TRBJ2-4,TRBV7-6,ARQLAKNIQY
few,TRBJ2-3,TRBV20-1,SSGSTDTLY
many,TRBJ2-2,TRBV20-1,SAVDRSGTGELF
few,TRBJ2-1,TRBV7-9,ASRRTSGGATYNEQF
-,TRBJ2-1,TRBV5-5,ASSWEPLGGEQF
-,TRBJ1-2,TRBV27,ASSPQGHLGYGYT
-,TRBJ1-1,TRBV29-1,SVQGTSEDTEAF
-,TRBJ2-1,TRBV28,ASSRPNNEQF
-,TRBJ1-1,TRBV4-3,ASSQDSGKQAF
few,TRBJ2-2,TRBV7-2,ASSNGNRGVTGELF
-,TRBJ1-4,TRBV28,ASSPPTEKLF
-,TRBJ2-7,TRBV4-3,ASSQVQASYVQY
-,TRBJ2-3,TRBV29-1,SVDRREFGDTQY
-,TRBJ2-3,TRBV4-3,ASSQVASGRTDTQY
few,TRBJ2-2,TRBV29-1,SVETERGHPGELF
few,TRBJ2-3,TRBV2,ASTRQGRGTDTQY